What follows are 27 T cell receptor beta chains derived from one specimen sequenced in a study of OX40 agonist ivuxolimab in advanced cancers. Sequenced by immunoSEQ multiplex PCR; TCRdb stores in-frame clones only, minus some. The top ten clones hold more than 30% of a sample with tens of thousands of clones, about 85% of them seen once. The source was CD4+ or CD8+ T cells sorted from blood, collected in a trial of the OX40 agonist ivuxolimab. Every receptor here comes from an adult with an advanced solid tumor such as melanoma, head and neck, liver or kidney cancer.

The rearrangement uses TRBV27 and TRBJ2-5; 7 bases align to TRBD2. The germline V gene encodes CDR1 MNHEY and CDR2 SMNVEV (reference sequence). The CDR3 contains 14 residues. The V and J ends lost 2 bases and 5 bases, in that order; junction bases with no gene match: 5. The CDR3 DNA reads TGTGCCAGCAGTTTAGGCCAGGGAGGGGAGACCCAGTACTTC. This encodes CASSLGQGGETQYF.

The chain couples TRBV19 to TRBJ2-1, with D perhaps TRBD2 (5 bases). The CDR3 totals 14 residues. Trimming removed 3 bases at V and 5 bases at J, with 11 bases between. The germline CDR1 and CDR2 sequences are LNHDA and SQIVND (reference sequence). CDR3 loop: CASSIALADNEQFF. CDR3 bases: TGTGCCAGTAGTATTGCGCTAGCAGACAATGAGCAGTTCTTC.

The CDR3 spells CASSFGQGQGHEQFF. As DNA, the CDR3 is TGCGCCAGCAGCTTCGGACAGGGGCAGGGACATGAGCAGTTCTTC. The chain employs TRBV5-1 and TRBJ2-1, with 9 nucleotides matching TRBD1. Germline loops: CDR1 SGHRS, CDR2 YFSETQ. This CDR3 has 15 amino acids. V shed 2 bases, J shed 8 bases, and the junction held 8 bases outside the gene matches.

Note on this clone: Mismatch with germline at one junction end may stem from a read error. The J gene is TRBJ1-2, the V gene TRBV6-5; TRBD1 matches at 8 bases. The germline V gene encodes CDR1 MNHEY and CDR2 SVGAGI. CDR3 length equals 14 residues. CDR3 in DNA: TGTGCCAGCAGTAACTCTCAGACAGGGGTCGGCTACACCTTC. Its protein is CASSNSQTGVGYTF.

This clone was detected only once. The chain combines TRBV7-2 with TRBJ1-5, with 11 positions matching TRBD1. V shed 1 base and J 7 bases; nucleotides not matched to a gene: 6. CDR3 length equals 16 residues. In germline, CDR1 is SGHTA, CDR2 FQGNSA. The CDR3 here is CASSLDGQGARQPQHF. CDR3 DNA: TGTGCCAGCAGCTTAGACGGACAGGGGGCGAGGCAGCCCCAGCATTTT.

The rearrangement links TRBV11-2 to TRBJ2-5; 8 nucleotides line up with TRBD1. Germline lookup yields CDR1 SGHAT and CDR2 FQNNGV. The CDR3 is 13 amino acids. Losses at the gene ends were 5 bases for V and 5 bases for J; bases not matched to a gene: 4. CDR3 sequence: CASSRTGSETQYF. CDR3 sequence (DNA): TGTGCCAGCAGCAGGACAGGGAGTGAGACCCAGTACTTC.

CDR3 coding DNA: TGCGCCAGCAGCTTGGTGGAGGCAGGATCCTACGAGCAGTACTTC. Translating it yields CASSLVEAGSYEQYF. V usage is TRBV5-1 and J usage is TRBJ2-7; possibly TRBD2 for D (5 bases). CDR1 and CDR2 from the germline V gene are SGHRS and YFSETQ. V shed 0 bases and J shed 1 base, with 11 bases lying between them. This CDR3 is built from 15 residues.

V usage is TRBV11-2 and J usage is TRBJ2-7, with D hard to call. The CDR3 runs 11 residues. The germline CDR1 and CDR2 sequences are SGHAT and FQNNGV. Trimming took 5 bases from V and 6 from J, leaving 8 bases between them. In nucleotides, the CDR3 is TGTGCCAGCAGCCCCCCGGGCGAGCAGTACTTC. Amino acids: CASSPPGEQYF.

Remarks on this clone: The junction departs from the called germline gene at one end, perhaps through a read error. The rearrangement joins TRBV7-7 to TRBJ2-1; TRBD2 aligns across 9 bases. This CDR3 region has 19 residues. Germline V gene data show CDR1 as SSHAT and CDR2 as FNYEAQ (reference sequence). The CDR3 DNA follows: TGTGCTAGCAGCTCCGGGACTAGCCCGGGGTTATTCTCCGACAATGAGCAGTTCTTC. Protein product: CASSSGTSPGLFSDNEQFF.

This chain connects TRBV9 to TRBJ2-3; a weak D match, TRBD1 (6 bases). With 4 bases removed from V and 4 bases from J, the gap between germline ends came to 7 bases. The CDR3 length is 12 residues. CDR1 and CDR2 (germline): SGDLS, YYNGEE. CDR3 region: CASSYRADTQYF. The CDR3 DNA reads TGTGCCAGCAGCTACAGGGCAGATACGCAGTATTTT.

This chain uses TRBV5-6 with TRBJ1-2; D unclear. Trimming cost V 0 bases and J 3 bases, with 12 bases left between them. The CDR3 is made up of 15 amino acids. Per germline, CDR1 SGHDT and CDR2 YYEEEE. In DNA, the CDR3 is TGTGCCAGCAGCTTGGGGTGGGTATACGACTATGGCTACACCTTC. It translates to CASSLGWVYDYGYTF. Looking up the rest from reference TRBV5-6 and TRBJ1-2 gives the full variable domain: DAGVTQSPTHLIKTRGQQVTLRCSPKSGHDTVSWYQQALGQGPQFIFQYYEEEERQRGNFPDRFSGHQFPNYSSELNVNALLLGDSALYLCASSLGWVYDYGYTFGSGTRLTVV.

The chain's CDR3 is CASRRTSGIQETQYF. The DNA for the CDR3 is TGTGCCAGCAGACGGACTAGCGGGATTCAAGAGACCCAGTACTTC. This chain joins TRBV6-5 and TRBJ2-5, with 12 bases matching TRBD2. This CDR3 is built from 15 residues. Germline V gene sequence: CDR1 MNHEY, CDR2 SVGAGI. J gave up 2 bases and V 6 bases, and 4 bases lay outside the gene matches.

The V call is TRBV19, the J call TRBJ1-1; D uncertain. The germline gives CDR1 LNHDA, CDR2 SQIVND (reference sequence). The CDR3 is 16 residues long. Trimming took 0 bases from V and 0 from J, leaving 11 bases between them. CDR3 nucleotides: TGTGCCAGTAGTATAGATCTATGGAACCTGAACACTGAAGCTTTCTTT. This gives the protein CASSIDLWNLNTEAFF.

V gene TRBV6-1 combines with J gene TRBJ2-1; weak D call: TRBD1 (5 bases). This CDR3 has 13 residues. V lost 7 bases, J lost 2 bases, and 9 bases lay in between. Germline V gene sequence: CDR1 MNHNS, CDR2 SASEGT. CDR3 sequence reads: CASIRGTYNEQFF. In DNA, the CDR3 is TGTGCCAGCATAAGGGGTACCTACAATGAGCAGTTCTTC.

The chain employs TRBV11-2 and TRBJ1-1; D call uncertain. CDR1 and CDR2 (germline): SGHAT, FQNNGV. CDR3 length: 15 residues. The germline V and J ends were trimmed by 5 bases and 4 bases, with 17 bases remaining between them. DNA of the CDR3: TGTGCCAGCAGCCCTCGGAGGGAAGGGATCACTGAAGCTTTCTTT. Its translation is CASSPRREGITEAFF.

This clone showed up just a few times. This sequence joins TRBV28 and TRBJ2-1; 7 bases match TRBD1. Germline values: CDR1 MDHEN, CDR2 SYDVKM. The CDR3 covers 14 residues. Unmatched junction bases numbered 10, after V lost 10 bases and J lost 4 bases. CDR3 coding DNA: TGTGCCATCCGAGGGGGACAGCGATACAATGAGCAGTTCTTC. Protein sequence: CAIRGGQRYNEQFF.

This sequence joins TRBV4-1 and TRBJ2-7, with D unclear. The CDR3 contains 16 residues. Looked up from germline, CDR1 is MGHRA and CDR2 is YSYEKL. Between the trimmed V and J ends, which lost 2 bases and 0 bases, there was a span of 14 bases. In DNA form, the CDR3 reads TGCGCCAGCAGCCAATTTGGGGAACAGTCCTCCTACGAGCAGTACTTC. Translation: CASSQFGEQSSYEQYF.

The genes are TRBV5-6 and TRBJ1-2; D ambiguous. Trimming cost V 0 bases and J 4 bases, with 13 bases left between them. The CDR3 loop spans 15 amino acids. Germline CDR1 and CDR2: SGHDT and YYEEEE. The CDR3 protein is CASSLGGDTFYGYTF. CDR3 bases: TGTGCCAGCAGCTTGGGGGGTGACACTTTCTATGGCTACACCTTC.

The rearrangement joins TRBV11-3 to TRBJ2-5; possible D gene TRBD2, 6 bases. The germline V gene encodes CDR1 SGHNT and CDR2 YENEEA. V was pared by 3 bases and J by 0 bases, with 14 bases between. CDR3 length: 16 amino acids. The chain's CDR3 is CASSFSGPGYQETQYF. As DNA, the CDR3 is TGTGCCAGCAGCTTTAGCGGCCCGGGGTACCAAGAGACCCAGTACTTC.

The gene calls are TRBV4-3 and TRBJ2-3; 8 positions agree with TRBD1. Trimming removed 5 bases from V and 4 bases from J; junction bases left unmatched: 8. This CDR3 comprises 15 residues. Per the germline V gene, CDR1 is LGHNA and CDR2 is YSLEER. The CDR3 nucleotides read TGCGCCAGCAGCGCCCCGGGACAGGTAGCAGATACGCAGTATTTT. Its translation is CASSAPGQVADTQYF.

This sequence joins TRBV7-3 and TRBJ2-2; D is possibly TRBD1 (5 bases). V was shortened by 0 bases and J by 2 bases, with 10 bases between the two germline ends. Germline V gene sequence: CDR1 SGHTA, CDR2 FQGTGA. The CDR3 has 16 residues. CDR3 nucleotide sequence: TGTGCCAGCAGCTTAACGGCAGGGCCTAACACCGGGGAGCTGTTTTTT. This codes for CASSLTAGPNTGELFF.

Here the CDR3 reads CASSQVTQGITGELFF. The CDR3 bases are TGTGCCAGCAGCCAAGTCACACAGGGTATCACCGGGGAGCTGTTTTTT. The J gene is TRBJ2-2, the V gene TRBV4-2, with D perhaps matching TRBD1 (6 bases). The CDR3 totals 16 residues. The V end lost 1 base, the J end lost 4 bases, and 13 bases lay between the germline ends. Germline CDR1 LGHNA, CDR2 YNFKEQ.

CDR3 in DNA: TGTGCCAGCAGTCAGAGTTGGACCGGGGAGCTGTTTTTT. It yields the protein CASSQSWTGELFF. The chain employs TRBV27 and TRBJ2-2, with D uncertain. The CDR3 sequence is 13 residues long. Trimming pared 5 bases from V and 5 bases from J, leaving 9 bases between. Germline V lookup: CDR1 MNHEY, CDR2 SMNVEV (reference sequence).

CDR3 nucleotides: TGTGCCAGCAGTTTACTCGGGGACGGGAACGAGCAGTACTTC. Residues: CASSLLGDGNEQYF. The V and J genes are TRBV28 and TRBJ2-7, with D perhaps assigned TRBD1 or TRBD2 (5 bases each). This CDR3 comprises 14 residues. V lost 2 bases, J lost 5 bases, and 13 bases lay in between. Germline values: CDR1 MDHEN, CDR2 SYDVKM.

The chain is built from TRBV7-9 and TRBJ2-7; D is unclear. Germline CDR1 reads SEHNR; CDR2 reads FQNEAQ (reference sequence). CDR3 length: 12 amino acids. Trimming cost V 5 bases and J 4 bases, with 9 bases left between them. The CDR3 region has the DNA TGTGCCAGCAGCCCCCACCCTTACGAGCAGTACTTC. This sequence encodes CASSPHPYEQYF. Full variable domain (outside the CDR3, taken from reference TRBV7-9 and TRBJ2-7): DTGVSQNPRHKITKRGQNVTFRCDPISEHNRLYWYRQTLGQGPEFLTYFQNEAQLEKSRLLSDRFSAERPKGSFSTLEIQRTEQGDSAMYLCASSPHPYEQYFGPGTRLTVT.

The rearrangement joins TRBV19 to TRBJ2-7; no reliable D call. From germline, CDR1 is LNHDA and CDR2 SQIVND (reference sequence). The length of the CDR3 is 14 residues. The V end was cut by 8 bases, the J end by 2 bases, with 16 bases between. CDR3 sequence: CASEQRLFAYEQYF. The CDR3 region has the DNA TGTGCCAGTGAACAGCGTCTGTTCGCCTACGAGCAGTACTTC.

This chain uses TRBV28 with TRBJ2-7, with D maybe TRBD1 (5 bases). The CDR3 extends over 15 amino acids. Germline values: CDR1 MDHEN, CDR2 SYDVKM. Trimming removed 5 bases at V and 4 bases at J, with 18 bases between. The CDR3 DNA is TGTGCCAGCAGTCCACAGGTGGTGTCTTGGTACGAGCAGTACTTC. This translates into CASSPQVVSWYEQYF.